The T cell receptor (beta chain) described here comes from a study of blood T cells in healthy people across ages. Germline values: CDR1 DFQATT, CDR2 SNEGSKA (reference sequence). The CDR3 spans 15 residues. Trimming stripped 0 bases from V and 0 bases from J, with 11 bases between. With respect to this clonotype: What it recognizes is unknown.

Whole-study results and caveats: In these data, TCR beta diversity tracked strongly with naive T cell percentage.

A second 7 to 11 cycle PCR used barcoded and J-beta primers. TCRdb fed the 5' RACE reads into MiXCR, producing one record per CDR3 protein. The data hold 600,000 or so distinct CDR3 sequences, with about 30% observed a single time. The V call is TRBV20-1, the J call TRBJ1-1, with D maybe TRBD1 (5 bases). Sequencing was performed on blood. This clonotype originated in a woman aged 80 or over in good health. CDR3 nucleotide sequence: TGCAGTGCTAGAGATCAGGGCCGGATGAACACTGAAGCTTTCTTT. Translated, it gives CSARDQGRMNTEAFF.